The table lists the clone carrying this T cell receptor (beta chain) with many counts. The antigen remains undetermined. Axillary draining lymph nodes of breast cancer patients supplied the node samples. TCRdb passed the multiplex PCR reads through MiXCR, listing each CDR3 protein once. The sample consists of approximately 180,000 distinct CDR3 sequences, 30% to 35% of them appearing once. The sample originates from a study of breast tumors, draining lymph nodes, adjacent tissues. The germline V and J ends were trimmed by 5 bases and 4 bases, with 12 bases remaining between them. The CDR3 is 14 amino acids. The study, taken as a whole, reports: Compared with lymph nodes, tumors were less diverse; compared with nontumor tissue, more. Most tumor T cells seemingly derive from lymph node, then expand in tumor. Data only fit, rather than demonstrated, lymph node origin of most tumor T cells.

Sequenced material: axillary lymph node tissue. The V gene is TRBV12-3 or TRBV12-4, the J gene TRBJ1-5; D gene ambiguous. This TCR was sampled from a female donor with breast cancer. Some clones in this sample may be carry-over from other donors' samples. The CDR3 is CASSPGGPNQPQHF. CDR3 bases: TGTGCCAGCAGTCCCGGTGGTCCGAATCAGCCCCAGCATTTT.